These 8 T cell receptor beta chains originate from one sample sequenced in a study of T cells generated in artificial thymic organoids. Separate semi-nested PCRs amplified TCRalpha and TCRbeta libraries using constant-region reverse primers in TRAC or TRBC. Each CDR3 protein is one row after TCRdb ran MiXCR on the 5' RACE reads. The sample has 8,000 or so distinct CDR3 sequences, around 20% seen once. The sequencing sample was made of naive CD8+ T cells from the thymus. Subset noted: CD3+TCRalphabeta+CD8SP T cells; for blood, CD45RO-CCR7+ naive CD8+ T cells. These TCRs come from a human donor who gave cord blood stem cells for thymic organoid culture, a cardiac surgery patient who gave postnatal thymus, or a blood donor (not recorded which).

This clonotype is classed as medium-sized. The gene calls are TRBV4-3 and TRBJ1-6; maybe TRBD1 (5 bases). CDR1 and CDR2 from the germline V gene are LGHNA and YSLEER. V was cut by 0 bases and J by 0 bases, with 15 bases left in between. The CDR3 totals 19 residues. DNA of the CDR3: TGCGCCAGCAGCCAAGATTGGGTAGGGGTAGTCTCCTATAATTCACCCCTCCACTTT. Translation: CASSQDWVGVVSYNSPLHF.

This clonotype occurred a few times. The chain uses TRBV28 and TRBJ1-6; D is ambiguous. This CDR3 contains 11 residues. CDR1 MDHEN and CDR2 SYDVKM come from the germline V gene. V lost 3 bases and J 14 bases, leaving 8 bases between the germline ends. CDR3 in DNA: TGTGCCAGCAGTTTGTACTCCGCCCTCCACTTT. This encodes CASSLYSALHF.

Relative to its sample, this clonotype is medium-sized. The rearrangement joins TRBV5-5 to TRBJ2-7, with D perhaps matching TRBD2 (6 bases). V was trimmed by 9 bases and J by 2 bases, leaving 12 bases between them. From germline, CDR1 is SGHKS and CDR2 YYEKEE (reference sequence). CDR3 length equals 12 residues. CDR3 nucleotide sequence: TGTGCCACTGGGCGGGGACCCTACGAGCAGTACTTC. Amino acids: CATGRGPYEQYF.

This clonotype is medium-sized in the sample. V usage is TRBV5-1 and J usage is TRBJ1-1; the match to TRBD1 covers 11 bases. The V segment lost 4 bases and the J segment 3 bases; nucleotides outside the gene matches: 11. This CDR3 is built from 17 residues. Germline assignment: CDR1 SGHRS and CDR2 YFSETQ. The CDR3 region has the DNA TGCGCCAGCAGCCCCGGGACAGGGGGAGCCGTGGACACTGAAGCTTTCTTT. This sequence encodes CASSPGTGGAVDTEAFF.

This clonotype has at least ten counts. The chain is built from TRBV12-3 or TRBV12-4 and TRBJ2-1; 9 nucleotides match TRBD2. CDR3 length: 19 residues. Unmatched junction bases numbered 18, after V lost 3 bases and J lost 6 bases. CDR3 amino acids: CASSFLLSLRGGWGNEQFF. The CDR3 DNA reads as TGTGCCAGCAGTTTTTTGCTTTCGTTGCGGGGGGGCTGGGGCAATGAGCAGTTCTTC.

Of note for this clonotype: A read error may be the cause here, since a much bigger clone is one base away. This chain links TRBV12-3 or TRBV12-4 with TRBJ2-7; the D is unclear. This CDR3 has 11 residues. The CDR3 protein is CVSSFGNEQYF. The CDR3 bases are TGTGTCAGCAGTTTCGGAAACGAGCAGTACTTC.

The rearrangement links TRBV2 to TRBJ1-2; D is unclear. Trimming took 6 bases from V and 4 from J, leaving 18 bases between them. The germline gives CDR1 SNHLY, CDR2 FYNNEI. The CDR3 spans 15 residues. The CDR3 sequence: CASSLYPNSGYGYTF. The CDR3 DNA reads TGTGCCAGCAGCCTATACCCTAACTCAGGCTATGGCTACACCTTC.

This clonotype was recorded a few times. The V call is TRBV11-2, the J call TRBJ1-1; D perhaps matches TRBD1 (6 bases). Germline V CDR1 and CDR2: SGHAT, FQNNGV. This CDR3 has 17 residues. V lost 5 bases and J lost 4, with 23 bases in between. The CDR3 DNA follows: TGTGCCAGCAGCCCTCCAGGGTACGACAGGAGGGCCACTGAAGCTTTCTTT. It yields the protein CASSPPGYDRRATEAFF.